One sample yielded the 11 T cell receptor beta chains listed below, sequenced in a study of blood T cell repertoires in COVID-19. Generated by immunoSEQ multiplex PCR, the TCRdb table keeps only in-frame clones and is missing some. The sample contains about 200,000 clones, around 81% of which appear only once. Sequenced: peripheral blood. These receptors were obtained from a woman in her 70s with acute or convalescent COVID-19.

This chain joins TRBV5-1 and TRBJ2-1; TRBD2 aligns across 7 bases. In germline, CDR1 is SGHRS, CDR2 YFSETQ. Trimming cost V 0 bases and J 5 bases; bases outside gene matches: 5. CDR3 length: 15 amino acids. Here the CDR3 DNA reads TGCGCCAGCAGCTTGGTTAGCGGGCCCAACAATGAGCAGTTCTTC. This translates into CASSLVSGPNNEQFF.

Ten or more counts support this clone. The chain employs TRBV9 and TRBJ2-7, with D possibly being TRBD2 (6 bases). With 4 bases removed from V and 3 bases from J, the gap between germline ends came to 20 bases. This CDR3 is built from 16 residues. Germline V gives CDR1 SGDLS, CDR2 YYNGEE. CDR3 loop: CASSPRQAGMIYEQYF. The CDR3 region has the DNA TGTGCCAGCAGCCCCCGCCAGGCGGGAATGATCTACGAGCAGTACTTC. The variable domain in full, completed from reference TRBV9 and TRBJ2-7, reads DSGVTQTPKHLITATGQRVTLRCSPRSGDLSVYWYQQSLDQGLQFLIQYYNGEERAKGNILERFSAQQFPDLHSELNLSSLELGDSALYFCASSPRQAGMIYEQYFGPGTRLTVT.

This chain links TRBV18 with TRBJ2-7; possibly TRBD1 for D (5 bases). Trimming took off 5 bases at V and 0 bases at J, with 11 bases between the two ends. Germline V gives CDR1 KGHSH, CDR2 LQKENI. The CDR3 consists of 14 residues. In DNA form, the CDR3 reads TGTGCCAGCTCAGACAGTAGCAGCTCCTACGAGCAGTACTTC. Protein: CASSDSSSSYEQYF.

The chain links TRBV18 to TRBJ2-1; no reliable D call. Per germline, CDR1 KGHSH and CDR2 LQKENI. This CDR3 contains 14 residues. V was shortened by 3 bases and J by 9 bases, with 15 bases between the two germline ends. As DNA, the CDR3 is TGTGCCAGCTCACCCCCCAGCGCCGAAGGTGAGCAGTTCTTC. Translated: CASSPPSAEGEQFF.

The rearrangement joins TRBV4-1 to TRBJ1-5; possibly TRBD1 for D (5 bases). The CDR3 covers 15 residues. Trimming stripped 1 base from V and 5 bases from J, with 12 bases between. Per the germline V gene, CDR1 is MGHRA and CDR2 is YSYEKL. The CDR3 nucleotides are TGCGCCAGCAGCCAAGTACCACAGGCGTATCAGCCCCAGCATTTT. This translates into CASSQVPQAYQPQHF.

The gene calls are TRBV20-1 and TRBJ2-5, with 14 bases identical to TRBD2. Germline V lookup: CDR1 DFQATT, CDR2 SNEGSKA (reference sequence). The CDR3 consists of 16 residues. With V trimmed by 3 bases and J by 4 bases, 7 bases remained unmatched. The CDR3 reads CSASDAGTSGRETQYF. The CDR3 bases are TGCAGTGCTAGTGACGCCGGGACTAGCGGGAGAGAGACCCAGTACTTC.

The V call is TRBV27, the J call TRBJ2-3; 7 bases map to TRBD2. From germline, CDR1 is MNHEY and CDR2 SMNVEV (reference sequence). This CDR3 region has 18 residues. V gave up 3 bases and J gave up 0 bases; unmatched junction bases: 12. CDR3 amino acids: CASSFRPGSGISTDTQYF. DNA of the CDR3: TGTGCCAGCAGTTTTCGCCCAGGGAGCGGGATTAGCACAGATACGCAGTATTTT.

This clone was counted a single time. The chain combines TRBV27 with TRBJ2-3, with TRBD2 matching 9 bases. There are 16 residues in the CDR3. Trimming at V came to 3 bases and at J to 5 bases, leaving 9 bases not matched to a gene. Germline CDR1 reads MNHEY; CDR2 reads SMNVEV (reference sequence). CDR3 in DNA: TGTGCCAGCAGTTTCCGCGGGAGGGCCGGGGGAGATACGCAGTATTTT. The encoded protein is CASSFRGRAGGDTQYF.

The chain combines TRBV3-1 (or the pseudogene TRBV3-2) with TRBJ2-1; 11 bases fit TRBD2. Germline loops: CDR1 LGHDT, CDR2 YNNKEL (reference sequence). The trim removed 1 base at V and 4 bases at J, leaving 3 bases unmatched. There are 16 residues in the CDR3. In DNA form, the CDR3 reads TGTGCCAGCAGCCAAGGTGGGACTAGCGGATACAATGAGCAGTTCTTC. Encoded protein: CASSQGGTSGYNEQFF.

The CDR3 DNA reads TGTGCTAGTGGTCCGGGACAGGGGAGCGGTGAGCAGTTCTTC. Translation gives CASGPGQGSGEQFF. V is TRBV12-5 and J is TRBJ2-1; 10 nucleotides line up with TRBD1. This CDR3 spans 14 amino acids. V was pared by 5 bases and J by 9 bases, with 7 bases of the junction left unmatched. Germline loops: CDR1 LGHNT, CDR2 FRNRAP.

This clone was found many times. The J gene is TRBJ2-7, the V gene TRBV11-2, with 8 bases that match TRBD1. This CDR3 has 13 residues. Trimming removed 4 bases from V and 6 bases from J; junction bases left unmatched: 5. The germline gives CDR1 SGHAT, CDR2 FQNNGV. CDR3 amino acids: CASSYDRGGEQYF. The CDR3 DNA follows: TGTGCCAGCAGCTACGACAGGGGCGGCGAGCAGTACTTC.